This T cell receptor (beta chain) appears in the sequencing data of a study of T cell responses to AZD1222 COVID-19 vaccine (dated by TCRdb to about 2021). About the investigation overall: AZD1222 recipients given second doses at about 4 weeks or at about 12 weeks were pooled, since spike-specific TCR depth and breadth were not found to differ between the two schedules. A total of just over 230 trial participants underwent TCR sequencing, of whom 200 to 220 had received two doses of AZD1222 and approximately 26 had received two doses of the MenACWY control vaccine. Trial participants were enrolled by age into 18-55, 56-69 and 70-plus year subgroups, with roughly 150, 30 and 60 TCR-sequenced participants respectively.

The sample's time point, from its label and the paper: baseline before first vaccination. The vaccinee samples were drawn from two UK trials, COV001 and COV002, one of which was a single-blind randomized controlled phase 2/3 trial testing AZD1222 (ChAdOx1 nCoV-19) in healthy adults. For TCRbeta chain sequencing, PBMC samples were collected from trial participants at day 0 and at day 28 after the second dose. The CDR3 regions of human TCRbeta chains were analyzed by immunosequencing. As for the original processing: TCRs in the repertoires were matched against a reference library of SARS-CoV-2-specific TCRs that had been generated with the MIRA antigen-specificity platform. Breadth was defined as the fraction of unique TCRs that were SARS-CoV-2-associated, and depth was defined as the fraction of total T cells that were SARS-CoV-2-associated. Using the MIRA data, each spike-specific TCR was assigned both to the spike region to which the TCR was reactive and to a CD4 or CD8 class. Log10-transformed breadth and depth values were compared by one-way ANOVA with Sidak's multiple comparisons tests. The clones in this table, taken by TCRdb from immuneACCESS, are in-frame only. Not every clone is retained; where verified, under half of the shortfall comes from an unresolved V gene, and the cause of the rest is unknown. V, J and clone size are taken as reported in that table, and D and trimming were inferred from the DNA itself. The table for this sample lists 100,000 to 130,000 clones; about 86% of them were counted only once. The top ten hold about 3% of the sample.

V gives up 0 bases and J gives up 7 bases, and the segment between their germline ends measures 11 bases. Spanning cysteine to phenylalanine, the CDR3 consists of 15 amino acids. The retained sequence is limited to the CDR3, 45 bases, with the frame set at the first base. From the germline V gene (reference sequence), CDR1 is SGHKS and CDR2 is YYEKEE. In regard to this clone: Its binding antigen is unknown. No qualities accompany the bases; no much larger clone lies one base away.

Summary of the overall study and its limitations: The 56-69-year group was small, and its depth increase did not reach significance, likely because of low power. After two AZD1222 doses, both the breadth and the depth of spike-specific TCRs were significantly higher than at day 0 and than in MenACWY recipients. Because no day 14 peak-response samples were available, the repertoires could be characterized only after the peak T cell response. The vaccine-associated CD4 TCRs covered the entire spike protein, and the dominant responses fell in regions 160-218 and 743-854. Only five to seven AZD1222 recipients were SARS-CoV-2 seropositive at baseline, limiting conclusions about previously exposed vaccinees. Participants were mostly white British, with more females than males. The authors suggested clonal diversity may have been underestimated. Reportedly, close to half of the unique spike-specific TCRs recognized epitopes lying outside the regions that are mutated in the B.1.351 and B.1.1.7 variants.

This receptor was obtained from an adult in good health. The source was peripheral blood, collected on day 0 of AZD1222 vaccination. The chain uses TRBV5-5 and TRBJ1-6; no D gene can be assigned with confidence. The nucleotide sequence reads as follows: TGTGCCAGCAGCTTGGACCCGGGTCTGAATTCACCCCTCCACTTT. Protein translation: CASSLDPGLNSPLHF.